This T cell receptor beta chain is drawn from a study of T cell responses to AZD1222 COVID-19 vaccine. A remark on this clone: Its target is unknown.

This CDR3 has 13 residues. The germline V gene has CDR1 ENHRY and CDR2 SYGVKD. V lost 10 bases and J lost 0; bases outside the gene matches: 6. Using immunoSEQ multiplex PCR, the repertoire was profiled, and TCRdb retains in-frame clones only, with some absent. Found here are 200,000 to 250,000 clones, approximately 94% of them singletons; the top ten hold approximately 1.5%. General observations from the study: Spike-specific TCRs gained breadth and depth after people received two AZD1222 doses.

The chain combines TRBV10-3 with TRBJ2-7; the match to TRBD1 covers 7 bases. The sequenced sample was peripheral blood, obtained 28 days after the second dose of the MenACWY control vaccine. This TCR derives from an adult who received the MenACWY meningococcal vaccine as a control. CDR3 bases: TGTGCCACAGGGGACAGACTCTCCTACGAGCAGTACTTC. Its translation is CATGDRLSYEQYF.